This paragraph covers one T cell receptor (beta chain) sequence. What this receptor recognizes is not known. Qualities for individual bases were not recorded, and no much larger clone is one base off. The source of the sample is a study of blood T cell repertoires in COVID-19 (dated by TCRdb to the early 2020s). For the wider study: Samples covering the acute and convalescent phases of COVID-19 were provided by collaborators in the United States, Italy and Spain. The material from the prospective study consisted of cDNA or gDNA derived from T cells, B-cell-depleted T cells, or PBMCs. Subjects who had been exposed to COVID-19, were actively infected with it, or had recovered from it provided the deeply sampled blood TCRbeta repertoires that made up the dataset. The repertoires were made available in a free public database intended to serve as a resource for research on the immune response to SARS-CoV-2. Samples were obtained from the ongoing ImmuneRACE study (first 160 participants) and from 1,000 to 1,500 subjects provided by 6 global collaborators. Nearly every sample came with metadata listing a de-identified subject ID, COVID-19 status, age in years and sex. Where available, HLA class I and class II types were taken from metadata supplied by the sample provider and were not determined by assay-based typing.

The immunoSEQ Assay, a bias-controlled multiplex PCR, was used to amplify TCRbeta CDR3 regions from genomic DNA. The published analysis was carried out like this. The number of nucleated cells in each sample was estimated by amplification of reference gene primers within the assay. To quantify the absolute abundance of each unique TCRbeta CDR3 rearrangement, sequence reads were collapsed and filtered. Productive Simpson clonality was computed per sample as the square root of Simpson's diversity index over productive rearrangements. As stored in TCRdb, this immuneACCESS dataset retains in-frame rearrangements with V and J assigned. A fraction of the clones does not appear; measured against another copy, unresolved V genes explain less than half of the discrepancy, and the remainder lacks a known reason. V, J and clone size were drawn from that table, and D and trimming were deduced from the DNA. In all, the sample holds roughly 110,000 clones, and less than 90% of those were seen once. The ten largest clones capture about 4.2% of the sample.

Each collaborating institution followed its own protocols to collect whole blood in K2EDTA tubes. Collaborator samples were shipped for TCRbeta analysis as frozen whole blood, isolated PBMCs, or DNA extracted from either sample type. The study at large found these results: The amount of clinical and demographic metadata varied by source and participant and was provided uncurated.

According to the germline V gene (reference sequence), CDR1 reads GTSNPN and CDR2 reads SVGIG. From V the trimming removes 4 bases and from J it removes 7 bases, while the gene matches leave 12 bases of the junction unaccounted for. Including the terminal cysteine and phenylalanine, the CDR3 comprises 15 residues. Only the CDR3 region is kept as DNA, spanning 45 bases read in frame from base 1. The sequence was obtained from a human donor in a cohort sampled during active COVID-19. The sample consisted of peripheral blood. This chain joins TRBV30 to TRBJ2-1; 8 central nucleotides agree with TRBD1. At the DNA level, the sequence is TGTGCCTGGAAGGTCGGACAGGGCGCCTGGAATGAGCAGTTCTTC. Translated, it reads CAWKVGQGAWNEQFF.